These 17 T cell receptor beta chains were sequenced from one sample in a study of blood T cell repertoires in COVID-19. Sequencing was performed with immunoSEQ multiplex PCR; in TCRdb, only in-frame clones are kept and a portion is missing. The sample includes about 160,000 clones, about 88% seen only once; the top ten take roughly 18%. Sequencing was carried out using peripheral blood. These receptors came from a woman older than 75 with acute or convalescent COVID-19.

CDR3 nucleotides: TGTGCCTCCCTTGGGCCCGGGGAGCTGTTTTTT. Protein: CASLGPGELFF. This chain uses TRBV10-3 with TRBJ2-2; D not resolved. Germline values: CDR1 ENHRY, CDR2 SYGVKD. The CDR3 loop spans 11 amino acids. V lost 11 bases, J lost 6 bases, and 10 bases lay in between.

Only a few counts were recorded for this clone. The rearrangement uses TRBV5-4 and TRBJ2-7; 7 bases match TRBD1. V was pared by 4 bases and J by 4 bases, with 8 bases of the junction left unmatched. Germline assignment: CDR1 SGHNT and CDR2 YYREEE (reference sequence). This CDR3 contains 14 residues. The CDR3 coding sequence is TGTGCCAGCAGCACCCGACAGGGAGTTTACGAGCAGTACTTC. Encoded protein: CASSTRQGVYEQYF.

The rearrangement joins TRBV28 to TRBJ1-3; 9 bases are shared with TRBD1. The CDR3 is 15 amino acids. The germline CDR1 and CDR2 sequences are MDHEN and SYDVKM. V was clipped by 1 base and J by 3 bases; unmatched bases: 1. This CDR3 reads CASSLLDRGGNTIYF. CDR3 coding DNA: TGTGCCAGCAGTTTATTGGACAGGGGTGGAAACACCATATATTTT.

The gene calls are TRBV6-5 and TRBJ2-1, with unresolved D. The germline V and J ends were trimmed by 0 bases and 7 bases, with 10 bases remaining between them. Germline loops: CDR1 MNHEY, CDR2 SVGAGI. This CDR3 contains 14 residues. The CDR3 reads CASSYSDSGNEQFF. The CDR3 nucleotides read TGTGCCAGCAGTTACTCGGATTCCGGGAATGAGCAGTTCTTC.

This chain connects TRBV10-3 to TRBJ2-7, with D possibly TRBD1 on 5 matching bases. The CDR3 is 13 residues long. Germline-derived CDR1 and CDR2 are ENHRY and SYGVKD. V was trimmed by 4 bases and J by 7 bases, leaving 14 bases between them. CDR3 nucleotides: TGTGCCATCAGTGGGCCGGACACGTGGGAGCAGTACTTC. Translating gives CAISGPDTWEQYF.

This chain joins TRBV30 and TRBJ1-6; D gene uncertain. CDR1 and CDR2 from the germline V gene are GTSNPN and SVGIG (reference sequence). This CDR3 is 15 amino acids long. Between the trimmed V and J ends, which lost 3 bases and 0 bases, there was a span of 9 bases. The CDR3 sequence is CAWRDGSSYNSPLHF. The CDR3 DNA sequence: TGTGCCTGGAGGGACGGGAGCTCCTATAATTCACCCCTCCACTTT.

The chain couples TRBV7-9 to TRBJ2-3; D is perhaps TRBD2 (5 bases). Trimming shortened V by 5 bases and J by 4 bases, and 13 bases separated the two germline ends. Germline-derived CDR1 and CDR2 are SEHNR and FQNEAQ (reference sequence). CDR3 length: 14 residues. CDR3 protein: CASSVYSGPDTQYF. CDR3 bases: TGTGCCAGCAGCGTCTACAGCGGCCCAGATACGCAGTATTTT.

The chain is built from TRBV6-2 or TRBV6-3 and TRBJ2-1, with 8 bases identical to TRBD1. CDR1 MNHEY and CDR2 SVGEGT come from the germline V gene. CDR3 size: 17 residues. V shed 2 bases, J shed 5 bases, and the junction held 11 bases outside the gene matches. The CDR3 spells CASSYPQGAWRNNEQFF. CDR3 bases: TGTGCCAGCAGTTACCCGCAGGGGGCTTGGAGGAACAATGAGCAGTTCTTC.

The rearrangement links TRBV1 to TRBJ1-2; the tabulated D call, TRBD1, remains unverified against the DNA. TRBV1 is marked as a pseudogene. There are 16 residues in the CDR3. The CDR3 spells CTSSQDWRQGNYGYTF. Written as DNA, the CDR3 is TGCACCAGCAGCCAAGATTGGCGTCAGGGGAACTATGGCTACACCTTC.

The genes are TRBV4-2 and TRBJ2-5; 9 bases match TRBD1. V lost 4 bases, J lost 1 base, and 4 bases stayed unmatched. CDR3 length: 15 amino acids. The germline gives CDR1 LGHNA, CDR2 YNFKEQ. CDR3 sequence: CASSPRTGAQETQYF. The DNA of the CDR3 is TGTGCCAGCAGCCCCCGGACAGGGGCCCAAGAGACCCAGTACTTC.

The V gene is TRBV19, the J gene TRBJ1-2; D is perhaps TRBD1 (6 bases). Germline CDR1 and CDR2: LNHDA and SQIVND (reference sequence). The CDR3 is made up of 16 amino acids. V lost 5 bases, J lost 6 bases, and 22 bases lay in between. CDR3 protein: CASSPYPNRARDGYTF. In nucleotides, the CDR3 is TGTGCCAGTAGTCCGTACCCAAACAGGGCTAGAGATGGCTACACCTTC.

CDR3 amino acids: CASSETGTAAFLANYGYTF. DNA for the CDR3: TGTGCCAGCAGCGAAACTGGGACAGCGGCCTTTTTAGCTAACTATGGCTACACCTTC. V gene TRBV5-8 combines with J gene TRBJ1-2; 7 bases are shared with TRBD1. CDR3 length: 19 residues. Per germline, CDR1 SGHTS and CDR2 YDEGEE. Losses at the gene ends were 4 bases for V and 0 bases for J; bases not matched to a gene: 18.

The CDR3 bases are TGTGCCAGCAACCTTCAAGCGGGGGGCTCAGAGACCCAGTACTTC. This gives the protein CASNLQAGGSETQYF. The chain has TRBV7-2 and TRBJ2-5; 9 bases fit TRBD2. Trimming removed 7 bases from V and 4 bases from J; junction bases left unmatched: 10. Germline V lookup: CDR1 SGHTA, CDR2 FQGNSA. This CDR3 contains 15 residues.

The chain employs TRBV5-4 and TRBJ1-2; D is possibly TRBD1 (5 bases). CDR3 length equals 16 residues. The V end was cut by 2 bases, the J end by 0 bases, with 14 bases between. Germline V gives CDR1 SGHNT, CDR2 YYREEE (reference sequence). The CDR3 here is CASSLGGGASNYGYTF. Here the CDR3 DNA reads TGTGCCAGCAGCTTAGGAGGCGGGGCTTCTAACTATGGCTACACCTTC.

This sequence joins TRBV5-1 and TRBJ1-1; D remains ambiguous. The CDR3 sequence is 13 residues long. V dropped 6 bases and J dropped 4 bases, with 13 bases sitting between them. CDR1 and CDR2 (germline): SGHRS, YFSETQ. As DNA, the CDR3 is TGCGCCAGCAAGCGTACGGGGAGCACTGAAGCTTTCTTT. This translates into CASKRTGSTEAFF.

The CDR3 coding sequence is TGTGCCAGCAGCTTTCGGACAGGGGAGTTCTACGAGCAGTACTTC. Translation: CASSFRTGEFYEQYF. The chain is built from TRBV7-9 and TRBJ2-7, with 9 bases matching TRBD1. CDR3 length: 15 amino acids. J lost 3 bases, V lost 3 bases, and 6 bases had no gene match. Germline V gene sequence: CDR1 SEHNR, CDR2 FQNEAQ (reference sequence).

The chain links TRBV19 to TRBJ2-1; D gene ambiguous. This CDR3 spans 14 amino acids. Between the trimmed V and J ends, which lost 5 bases and 5 bases, there was a span of 13 bases. Germline-derived CDR1 and CDR2 are LNHDA and SQIVND (reference sequence). The CDR3 nucleotides read TGTGCCAGTAGTCTGGGCCTCCGGAACAATGAGCAGTTCTTC. Translating it yields CASSLGLRNNEQFF.